This T cell receptor beta chain was identified in a study of regulatory T cells in long-lasting Graves disease. Regarding the study as a whole: With under 3,500 shared public clonotypes, persistent patients exceeded new patients, who shared 966.

Trimming removed 3 bases from V and 0 bases from J, with 8 bases in between. The CDR3 totals 14 residues. Construction of the TCR beta libraries employed iRepertoire HTBI primers in conjunction with Arm-PCR of CDR3 regions. TCRdb recomputed calls from the multiplex PCR reads with MiXCR, one row per CDR3 protein. The table includes roughly 530,000 distinct CDR3 sequences, approximately 16% detected once. This clonotype was picked up many times. What it binds is unknown. This sample's time point: newly diagnosed GD, antithyroid drugs for less than 3 months. After RNA was extracted from PBMCs, the TCR library was made from it. These data were also filed under a second study, of T cells in Graves' hyperthyroidism and ophthalmopathy.

This sample comprised peripheral blood mononuclear cells (PBMCs), obtained at new diagnosis, from a patient treated with antithyroid drugs. This TCR derives from a woman aged 35-65 years with Graves disease. The V and J genes are TRBV12-3 or TRBV12-4 and TRBJ2-5; D tentatively reads TRBD1 or TRBD2 (5 bases each). The CDR3 is CASSFGTNQETQYF. The CDR3 coding sequence is TGTGCCAGCAGTTTCGGGACCAACCAAGAGACCCAGTACTTC.